A single sample is the source of the 19 T cell receptor beta chains below, sequenced in a study of cytomegalovirus exposure and HLA in healthy donors. Primers for the PCR totalled 60 Vbeta and 13 Jbeta. Method: immunoSEQ multiplex PCR; TCRdb's copy keeps in-frame clones and lacks some. The data show 64,000 or so clones, around 86% seen once. The sequenced sample consisted of PBMCs. All receptors come from a female donor in good health and CMV-seronegative.

The rearrangement joins TRBV25-1 to TRBJ1-6; TRBD1 agrees at 7 bases. Germline loops: CDR1 MGHDK, CDR2 SYGVNS. CDR3 length equals 15 residues. The trim removed 6 bases at V and 5 bases at J, leaving 7 bases unmatched. CDR3 loop: CASSRDRYHNSPLHF. CDR3 bases: TGTGCCAGCAGCCGGGACAGATACCATAATTCACCCCTCCACTTT.

This chain links TRBV2 with TRBJ2-7; 8 bases agree with TRBD1. The germline V gene has CDR1 SNHLY and CDR2 FYNNEI. The CDR3 runs to 17 residues. Unmatched junction bases numbered 10, after V lost 1 base and J lost 2 bases. This CDR3 is CASSEGVWTGNTYEQYF. CDR3 in DNA: TGTGCCAGCAGTGAAGGTGTATGGACAGGGAACACCTACGAGCAGTACTTC.

The genes are TRBV29-1 and TRBJ2-7; tentative D call: TRBD2 (6 bases). The germline CDR1 and CDR2 sequences are SQVTM and ANQGSEA. This CDR3 region has 13 residues. V was clipped by 7 bases and J by 3 bases, with 16 bases between them. The DNA for the CDR3 is TGCAGCGCCCGCGGGGATGAAGGCTACGAGCAGTACTTC. Its protein is CSARGDEGYEQYF.

This chain links TRBV7-2 with TRBJ2-6; TRBD1 matches 11 bases. V shed 3 bases and J 3 bases; nucleotides not matched to a gene: 4. The germline V gene encodes CDR1 SGHTA and CDR2 FQGNSA. The CDR3 covers 17 residues. The chain's CDR3 is CASSLWTGGFGANVLTF. CDR3 nucleotides: TGTGCCAGCAGCTTGTGGACAGGGGGCTTTGGGGCCAACGTCCTGACTTTC.

This clone was detected once. This chain uses TRBV28 with TRBJ1-5; D uncertain. With 3 bases removed from V and 5 bases from J, the gap between germline ends came to 11 bases. Germline loops: CDR1 MDHEN, CDR2 SYDVKM. CDR3 length: 14 residues. The CDR3 DNA is TGTGCCAGCAGTTTGGCAGCGGGTGATCAGCCCCAGCATTTT. As protein: CASSLAAGDQPQHF.

The rearrangement uses TRBV5-1 and TRBJ1-2; 9 positions match TRBD1. The CDR3 is 15 residues long. The germline CDR1 and CDR2 sequences are SGHRS and YFSETQ. With V trimmed by 0 bases and J by 4 bases, 4 bases remained unmatched. The CDR3 sequence is CASSLERQGGYGYTF. CDR3 DNA: TGCGCCAGCAGCTTGGAGAGACAGGGGGGCTATGGCTACACCTTC.

This chain uses TRBV7-2 with TRBJ2-7; maybe TRBD2 (6 bases). V was trimmed by 1 base and J by 0 bases, leaving 13 bases between them. The CDR3 is 16 amino acids. Germline V gene sequence: CDR1 SGHTA, CDR2 FQGNSA. The CDR3 DNA reads as TGTGCCAGCAGCTTAGGGGTCGGGGGTTTCTCCTACGAGCAGTACTTC. It encodes CASSLGVGGFSYEQYF. Using reference TRBV7-2 and TRBJ2-7 for the parts outside the CDR3, the full variable domain is GAGVSQSPSNKVTEKGKDVELRCDPISGHTALYWYRQSLGQGLEFLIYFQGNSAPDKSGLPSDRFSAERTGGSVSTLTIQRTQQEDSAVYLCASSLGVGGFSYEQYFGPGTRLTVT.

This chain uses TRBV5-1 with TRBJ2-5; TRBD1 is a possible D gene (5 bases). CDR3 length equals 13 residues. Trimming removed 5 bases from V and 5 bases from J, with 13 bases in between. The germline V gene has CDR1 SGHRS and CDR2 YFSETQ. CDR3 nucleotide sequence: TGCGCCAGCAGTGCAGGGCTAAGGGAGACCCAGTACTTC. Its protein product is CASSAGLRETQYF.

This chain joins TRBV5-1 and TRBJ1-3, with 9 nucleotides matching TRBD1. V dropped 4 bases and J dropped 0; count of bases not matched to a gene: 5. There are 16 residues in the CDR3. Germline CDR1 and CDR2: SGHRS and YFSETQ. Here the CDR3 DNA reads TGCGCCAGCAGCGGGGACAGGGTCCTCTCTGGAAACACCATATATTTT. Translation gives CASSGDRVLSGNTIYF.

The chain recombines TRBV5-6 with TRBJ2-5, with TRBD1 identical over 7 bases. The CDR3 is 17 amino acids. CDR1 and CDR2 (germline): SGHDT, YYEEEE. The V segment lost 0 bases and the J segment 1 base; nucleotides outside the gene matches: 9. The CDR3 loop is CASSLEGAGGVQETQYF. CDR3 DNA sequence: TGTGCCAGCAGCTTGGAAGGGGCAGGGGGAGTCCAAGAGACCCAGTACTTC.

The V gene is TRBV5-6, the J gene TRBJ2-2, with TRBD1 as a possible D gene (6 bases). V was clipped by 0 bases and J by 4 bases, with 22 bases between them. Germline CDR1 reads SGHDT; CDR2 reads YYEEEE. The CDR3 spans 19 residues. DNA of the CDR3: TGTGCCAGCAGCTTGGGGGACCCGCAGGGATCAGGGGCCACCGGGGAGCTGTTTTTT. This gives the protein CASSLGDPQGSGATGELFF.

The rearrangement links TRBV27 to TRBJ2-1; 7 bases line up with TRBD2. CDR1 MNHEY and CDR2 SMNVEV come from the germline V gene (reference sequence). Trimming cost V 7 bases and J 1 base; bases outside gene matches: 7. CDR3 size: 15 residues. CDR3 nucleotide sequence: TGTGCCAGCACCCCTTCAGCGGGATCCTACAATGAGCAGTTCTTC. Translation: CASTPSAGSYNEQFF.

This clone was seen only a few times. The V gene is TRBV13, the J gene TRBJ2-5; 12 positions match TRBD2. Unmatched junction bases numbered 9, after V lost 2 bases and J lost 5 bases. The germline V gene has CDR1 PRHDT and CDR2 FYEKMQ (reference sequence). The CDR3 runs 17 residues. CDR3 nucleotides: TGTGCCAGCAGCTTACTGAGACTAGCGGGGGAGGAGGAGACCCAGTACTTC. This gives the protein CASSLLRLAGEEETQYF. The variable domain in full, with the rest retrieved from reference TRBV13 and TRBJ2-5, is AAGVIQSPRHLIKEKRETATLKCYPIPRHDTVYWYQQGPGQDPQFLISFYEKMQSDKGSIPDRFSAQQFSDYHSELNMSSLELGDSALYFCASSLLRLAGEEETQYFGPGTRLLVL.

The rearrangement joins TRBV6-1 to TRBJ1-1; D gene unclear. CDR1 is MNHNS and CDR2 is SASEGT in the germline V gene. Trimming removed 5 bases at V and 1 base at J, with 8 bases between. CDR3 length: 13 residues. Here the CDR3 DNA reads TGTGCCAGCAGTCAACACACGAACACTGAAGCTTTCTTT. Encoded protein: CASSQHTNTEAFF.

The chain uses TRBV7-2 and TRBJ1-1; D call uncertain. CDR3 length: 15 amino acids. Germline V CDR1 and CDR2: SGHTA, FQGNSA. V was trimmed by 3 bases and J by 0 bases, leaving 11 bases between them. The CDR3 bases are TGTGCCAGCAGCTTCGCGGGAGGCCTGAACACTGAAGCTTTCTTT. Its translation: CASSFAGGLNTEAFF.

CDR3 sequence (DNA): TGTGCCAGCGCCAGCTCTGGGGCCAACGTCCTGACTTTC. Encoded protein: CASASSGANVLTF. The chain is built from TRBV27 and TRBJ2-6; D gene uncertain. Between the trimmed V and J ends, which lost 8 bases and 0 bases, there was a span of 5 bases. CDR1 and CDR2 (germline): MNHEY, SMNVEV (reference sequence). The CDR3 runs to 13 residues. Full variable domain (remainder filled in from reference TRBV27 and TRBJ2-6): EAQVTQNPRYLITVTGKKLTVTCSQNMNHEYMSWYRQDPGLGLRQIYYSMNVEVTDKGDVPEGYKVSRKEKRNFPLILESPSPNQTSLYFCASASSGANVLTFGAGSRLTVL.

The rearrangement links TRBV7-8 to TRBJ1-2, with D possibly being TRBD1 (5 bases). V lost 1 base and J 5 bases, leaving 8 bases between the germline ends. This CDR3 comprises 13 residues. The germline V gene has CDR1 SGHVS and CDR2 FQNEAQ. The CDR3 DNA reads TGTGCCAGCAGCTTAGGGGGGAGGTATGGCTACACCTTC. Residues: CASSLGGRYGYTF.

This rearrangement joins TRBV18 to TRBJ2-5, with D tentatively TRBD2 (5 bases). Germline loops: CDR1 KGHSH, CDR2 LQKENI. There are 14 residues in the CDR3. Trimming removed 3 bases at V and 1 base at J, with 9 bases between. The CDR3 is CASSPGVGQETQYF. The CDR3 DNA follows: TGTGCCAGCTCACCGGGAGTCGGCCAAGAGACCCAGTACTTC.

The chain combines TRBV4-1 with TRBJ1-5; D gene unclear. CDR1 and CDR2 (germline): MGHRA, YSYEKL. The CDR3 totals 15 residues. Trimming left V 0 bases short and J 7 bases short, with 13 bases between. The CDR3: CASSQDWTSGQPQHF. The CDR3 coding sequence is TGCGCCAGCAGCCAAGATTGGACGTCGGGGCAGCCCCAGCATTTT.